The 16 T cell receptor beta chains presented below share a single source sample, sequenced in a study of Ad26.COV2.S vaccination and SARS-CoV-2 variants. The sample's treatment: roughly 19 received Ad26.COV2.S at low or high dose, single or two shots; about 5 received placebo; per-sample allocation not given. On day 63 after the first injection, vaccine and placebo recipients gave samples. TCRdb keeps only in-frame clones here, not all; method: immunoSEQ multiplex PCR. The sample includes some 320,000 clones, 85% of them seen just once. The specimen comprised peripheral blood, sampled in a trial of Ad26.COV2.S vaccine versus placebo. The receptor source for this set is a person between 18 and 59 years old who received the Ad26.COV2.S COVID-19 vaccine or a placebo.

The rearrangement links TRBV6-5 to TRBJ1-4; the D gene is possibly TRBD1 (6 bases). Germline V lookup: CDR1 MNHEY, CDR2 SVGAGI. The V gene lost 10 bases and the J gene lost 8 bases, with 17 bases spanning the gap. The length of the CDR3 is 13 residues. CDR3 loop: CATGGAIWEKLFF. CDR3 sequence (DNA): TGTGCCACTGGGGGGGCGATTTGGGAAAAACTGTTTTTT.

The DNA for the CDR3 is TGTGCCATCAGTGATCTGACGGCGAACACTGAAGCTTTCTTT. Translating it yields CAISDLTANTEAFF. This chain joins TRBV10-3 and TRBJ1-1; D not certain. CDR1 is ENHRY and CDR2 is SYGVKD in the germline V gene. Trimming left V 3 bases short and J 1 base short, with 9 bases between. The CDR3 is made up of 14 amino acids.

The chain joins TRBV7-8 to TRBJ1-1, with TRBD1 identical over 7 bases. Trimming removed 8 bases from V and 0 bases from J; junction bases left unmatched: 9. Germline lookup yields CDR1 SGHVS and CDR2 FQNEAQ. The CDR3 contains 15 residues. The CDR3 nucleotides are TGTGCCAGCGGCCAAAGGACAGGTATGAACACTGAAGCTTTCTTT. It translates to CASGQRTGMNTEAFF.

CDR3 region: CASSRVRDTGPRVNSPLHF. CDR3 nucleotide sequence: TGCGCCAGCAGCCGAGTCCGGGACACTGGACCTAGAGTTAATTCACCCCTCCACTTT. This chain links TRBV5-1 with TRBJ1-6; the D gene is possibly TRBD1 (6 bases). Germline CDR1 SGHRS, CDR2 YFSETQ. Trimming shortened V by 4 bases and J by 6 bases, and 26 bases separated the two germline ends. The CDR3 length is 19 residues.

The J gene is TRBJ1-2, the V gene TRBV27, with D possibly TRBD1 on 6 matching bases. Germline lookup yields CDR1 MNHEY and CDR2 SMNVEV (reference sequence). This CDR3 is built from 15 residues. Trimming removed 5 bases from V and 7 bases from J, with 20 bases in between. The CDR3: CASSPLQGLSGGYTF. CDR3 DNA: TGTGCCAGCAGTCCCCTACAGGGACTCTCGGGTGGCTACACCTTC.

The chain recombines TRBV5-1 with TRBJ2-5, with TRBD2 matching 14 bases. Unmatched junction bases numbered 11, after V lost 4 bases and J lost 9 bases. The CDR3 spans 16 residues. Germline V CDR1 and CDR2: SGHRS, YFSETQ. In nucleotides, the CDR3 is TGCGCCAGCAGCCCTAATCCCCGGACTAGCGGGGGGCCCCAGTACTTC. It yields the protein CASSPNPRTSGGPQYF.

This rearrangement joins TRBV19 to TRBJ1-5; 7 bases map to TRBD1. This CDR3 is built from 15 residues. V was clipped by 10 bases and J by 4 bases; unmatched bases: 13. The germline gives CDR1 LNHDA, CDR2 SQIVND (reference sequence). Here the CDR3 reads CATRPRQGGNQPQHF. CDR3 sequence (DNA): TGTGCCACCAGACCTCGACAGGGAGGGAATCAGCCCCAGCATTTT. The complete variable domain, with remaining parts taken from reference TRBV19 and TRBJ1-5, reads DGGITQSPKYLFRKEGQNVTLSCEQNLNHDAMYWYRQDPGQGLRLIYYSQIVNDFQKGDIAEGYSVSREKKESFPLTVTSAQKNPTAFYLCATRPRQGGNQPQHFGDGTRLSIL.

This clone was seen a single time. V and J are TRBV4-2 and TRBJ2-2; D unclear. From germline, CDR1 is LGHNA and CDR2 YNFKEQ. V lost 0 bases and J lost 0, with 5 bases in between. The CDR3 sequence is 15 residues long. This chain's CDR3 is CASSQDFTNTGELFF. The CDR3 coding sequence is TGTGCCAGCAGCCAAGACTTTACGAACACCGGGGAGCTGTTTTTT.

This clone has a single count. The genes are TRBV9 and TRBJ1-4, with D possibly TRBD1 on 6 matching bases. CDR1 and CDR2 (germline): SGDLS, YYNGEE. The CDR3 runs to 15 residues. V gave up 3 bases and J gave up 4 bases, with 13 bases separating them. DNA for the CDR3: TGTGCCAGCAGCGCACAGGGCAGGCGTAATGAAAAACTGTTTTTT. Residues: CASSAQGRRNEKLFF.

This chain joins TRBV10-3 and TRBJ2-7, with D maybe TRBD1 (6 bases). Looked up from germline, CDR1 is ENHRY and CDR2 is SYGVKD. Trimming pared 10 bases from V and 1 base from J, leaving 11 bases between. CDR3 length: 12 residues. CDR3 nucleotides: TGTGCCACCGGACAGAGTTCCTACGAGCAGTACTTC. Translating gives CATGQSSYEQYF.

J is TRBJ2-7 and V is TRBV28, with a tentative D call TRBD1 (6 bases). In germline, CDR1 is MDHEN, CDR2 SYDVKM. The length of the CDR3 is 15 residues. The V end was cut by 4 bases, the J end by 2 bases, with 15 bases between. The CDR3 region has the DNA TGTGCCAGCAGTTCAGCAGGGGCGGGCACCTACGAGCAGTACTTC. Translation: CASSSAGAGTYEQYF.

This chain connects TRBV11-2 to TRBJ1-1; D may be TRBD1 (5 bases). The V gene lost 0 bases and the J gene lost 0 bases, with 14 bases spanning the gap. Germline V lookup: CDR1 SGHAT, CDR2 FQNNGV. The CDR3 length is 17 residues. The CDR3 sequence is CASSLDLGRFLNTEAFF. In nucleotides, the CDR3 is TGTGCCAGCAGCTTAGATTTGGGGCGGTTCTTGAACACTGAAGCTTTCTTT.

The CDR3 DNA sequence: TGTGCCACCGCAGGGGAGGGTCACTACGAGCAGTACTTC. The encoded protein is CATAGEGHYEQYF. The genes are TRBV27 and TRBJ2-7; maybe TRBD2 (7 bases). CDR3 length: 13 amino acids. With 10 bases removed from V and 3 bases from J, the gap between germline ends came to 16 bases. Looked up from germline, CDR1 is MNHEY and CDR2 is SMNVEV (reference sequence).

The chain links TRBV4-2 to TRBJ2-3, with 12 nucleotides matching TRBD2. The ends lost 5 bases at V and 0 bases at J; junction bases unmatched: 3. Germline lookup yields CDR1 LGHNA and CDR2 YNFKEQ. The CDR3 totals 16 residues. CDR3 bases: TGTGCCAGCAGCAAACTAGCGGGGGGTAGCACAGATACGCAGTATTTT. Protein product: CASSKLAGGSTDTQYF.

This sequence joins TRBV7-9 and TRBJ2-2; TRBD2 aligns across 10 bases. The CDR3 covers 19 residues. CDR1 is SEHNR, CDR2 FQNEAQ, per germline (reference sequence). V shed 4 bases and J 1 base; nucleotides not matched to a gene: 12. The CDR3 bases are TGTGCCAGCAGCTCAAAGGCTAGCGGGGGCCCAGGGAACACCGGGGAGCTGTTTTTT. It is translated as CASSSKASGGPGNTGELFF.

V gene TRBV6-6 combines with J gene TRBJ1-3; maybe TRBD1 (5 bases). Germline V CDR1 and CDR2: MNHNY, SVGAGI (reference sequence). V was clipped by 0 bases and J by 2 bases, with 8 bases between them. The CDR3 length is 15 residues. CDR3 coding DNA: TGTGCCAGCAGTTACTCTGCAGGGACTGGAAACACCATATATTTT. It yields the protein CASSYSAGTGNTIYF.